The rows below give T cell receptor beta chains drawn from one sample of a study of OX40 agonist ivuxolimab in advanced cancers. The protocol was immunoSEQ multiplex PCR, while the TCRdb copy is restricted to in-frame clones and leaves out a portion. This table has over 25,000 clones, 80% to 90% appearing once. The source was CD4+ or CD8+ T cells sorted from blood, collected in a trial of the OX40 agonist ivuxolimab. The receptors shown here come from an adult with an advanced solid tumor such as melanoma, head and neck, liver or kidney cancer. CDR3s include the opening cysteine and the closing phenylalanine or tryptophan. A D gene is named only where the DNA matches it firmly. Part of the rows lack a size; the others show once, few, many or a class for expanded clones.

J: TRBJ2-1
D: TRBD2
size: -
V: TRBV7-9
CDR3: CASSLEDPGLAGEQFF
DNA: TGTGCCAGCAGCTTAGAGGACCCGGGACTAGCGGGCGAGCAGTTCTTC

J: TRBJ2-1
D: TRBD2
size: -
V: TRBV6-5
CDR3: CASSKPTSGRVEQFF
DNA: TGTGCCAGCAGTAAACCGACTAGCGGGAGGGTTGAGCAGTTCTTC

J: TRBJ2-7
D: -
size: -
V: TRBV5-1
CDR3: CASSSWDSKEVGVEQYF
DNA: TGCGCCAGCAGCTCTTGGGACTCCAAGGAGGTAGGGGTCGAGCAGTACTTC

J: TRBJ2-5
D: -
size: -
V: TRBV7-2
CDR3: CASSPPPDETQYF
DNA: TGTGCCAGCAGCCCGCCCCCGGATGAGACCCAGTACTTC

J: TRBJ2-7
D: -
size: -
V: TRBV10-3
CDR3: CAIRAAGMSYEQYF
DNA: TGTGCCATCAGGGCGGCAGGGATGTCCTACGAGCAGTACTTC

J: TRBJ2-7
D: -
size: -
V: TRBV6-5
CDR3: CASSFEGRDEQYF
DNA: TGTGCCAGCAGTTTTGAAGGGCGCGACGAGCAGTACTTC

J: TRBJ2-7
D: -
size: -
V: TRBV30
CDR3: CAWSVNGNEQYF
DNA: TGTGCCTGGAGTGTAAATGGGAACGAGCAGTACTTC

J: TRBJ2-3
D: -
size: -
V: TRBV11-2
CDR3: CASSYLTGSTDTQYF
DNA: TGTGCCAGCAGTTATCTCACAGGGAGCACAGATACGCAGTATTTT

J: TRBJ2-1
D: -
size: -
V: TRBV5-1
CDR3: CASSPVGIGFDEQFF
DNA: TGCGCCAGCAGCCCGGTAGGGATTGGGTTCGATGAGCAGTTCTTC

J: TRBJ1-4
D: -
size: -
V: TRBV9
CDR3: CASSIDRELFF
DNA: TGTGCCAGCAGCATAGATCGGGAACTGTTTTTT

J: TRBJ2-1
D: -
size: -
V: TRBV4-1
CDR3: CASSQDPIGGLPSYNEQFF
DNA: TGCGCCAGCAGCCAAGATCCCATCGGGGGCCTACCCTCCTACAATGAGCAGTTCTTC

J: TRBJ1-1
D: -
size: -
V: TRBV27
CDR3: CASSSAGFPTEAFF
DNA: TGTGCCAGCAGTTCAGCAGGGTTCCCCACTGAAGCTTTCTTT

J: TRBJ2-7
D: TRBD2
size: -
V: TRBV4-2
CDR3: CASSQSGLAGTYEQYF
DNA: TGTGCCAGCAGCCAATCGGGACTAGCGGGGACCTACGAGCAGTACTTC

J: TRBJ1-1
D: TRBD1
size: -
V: TRBV7-9
CDR3: CASSFPRGQGDKRSTEAFF
DNA: TGTGCCAGCAGCTTCCCCAGGGGACAGGGGGATAAGAGGAGCACTGAAGCTTTCTTT

J: TRBJ2-5
D: TRBD2
size: -
V: TRBV7-9
CDR3: CASSLDPFSGGGREETQYF
DNA: TGTGCCAGCAGCTTAGATCCGTTCAGCGGGGGGGGTCGAGAGGAGACCCAGTACTTC

J: TRBJ2-1
D: -
size: -
V: TRBV11-2
CDR3: CASSFSSNNEQFF
DNA: TGTGCCAGCAGCTTCAGTTCGAACAATGAGCAGTTCTTC

J: TRBJ2-7
D: -
size: -
V: TRBV7-3
CDR3: CASSLSVGVGAYEQYF
DNA: TGTGCCAGCAGCTTAAGTGTGGGGGTCGGAGCTTACGAGCAGTACTTC

J: TRBJ2-7
D: -
size: -
V: TRBV21-1
CDR3: CASSIRGDLGLYEQYF
DNA: TGTGCCAGCAGCATCCGGGGGGATCTCGGGCTCTACGAGCAGTACTTC

J: TRBJ2-3
D: -
size: -
V: TRBV5-1
CDR3: CASSSERAHTDTQYF
DNA: TGCGCCAGCAGCTCGGAGCGGGCCCACACAGATACGCAGTATTTT

J: TRBJ2-7
D: TRBD1
size: -
V: TRBV2
CDR3: CASSADRGGYEQYF
DNA: TGTGCCAGCAGTGCCGACAGGGGGGGCTACGAGCAGTACTTC

J: TRBJ2-1
D: TRBD2
size: -
V: TRBV7-3
CDR3: CASSPTPVAGGPYNEQFF
DNA: TGTGCCAGCAGCCCCACGCCAGTAGCGGGAGGCCCCTACAATGAGCAGTTCTTC

J: TRBJ2-5
D: -
size: -
V: TRBV4-1
CDR3: CASSQELGVLYF
DNA: TGCGCCAGCAGCCAAGAGCTTGGGGTTTTGTACTTC

J: TRBJ2-5
D: -
size: few
V: TRBV7-6
CDR3: CASSLRGARVRETQYF
DNA: TGTGCCAGCAGCTTAAGGGGGGCCAGGGTCAGGGAGACCCAGTACTTC

J: TRBJ2-5
D: -
size: -
V: TRBV7-8
CDR3: CASTRLPEETQYF
DNA: TGTGCCAGCACCCGACTCCCGGAAGAGACCCAGTACTTC

J: TRBJ2-1
D: TRBD1
size: -
V: TRBV5-6
CDR3: CASSLGGWDEQFF
DNA: TGTGCCAGCAGCTTAGGGGGCTGGGATGAGCAGTTCTTC

J: TRBJ2-7
D: -
size: -
V: TRBV29-1
CDR3: CSVSWTETYEQYF
DNA: TGCAGCGTTAGCTGGACCGAGACCTACGAGCAGTACTTC

J: TRBJ2-3
D: TRBD2
size: -
V: TRBV7-3
CDR3: CASSQRTSGTWNTQYF
DNA: TGTGCCAGCAGCCAGAGGACTAGCGGGACGTGGAATACGCAGTATTTT

J: TRBJ2-7
D: -
size: -
V: TRBV7-2
CDR3: CASSFNLGTYEQYF
DNA: TGTGCCAGCAGCTTTAACCTAGGGACCTACGAGCAGTACTTC

J: TRBJ2-1
D: -
size: -
V: TRBV7-9
CDR3: CASSQWTGNEQFF
DNA: TGTGCCAGCAGCCAATGGACTGGCAATGAGCAGTTCTTC